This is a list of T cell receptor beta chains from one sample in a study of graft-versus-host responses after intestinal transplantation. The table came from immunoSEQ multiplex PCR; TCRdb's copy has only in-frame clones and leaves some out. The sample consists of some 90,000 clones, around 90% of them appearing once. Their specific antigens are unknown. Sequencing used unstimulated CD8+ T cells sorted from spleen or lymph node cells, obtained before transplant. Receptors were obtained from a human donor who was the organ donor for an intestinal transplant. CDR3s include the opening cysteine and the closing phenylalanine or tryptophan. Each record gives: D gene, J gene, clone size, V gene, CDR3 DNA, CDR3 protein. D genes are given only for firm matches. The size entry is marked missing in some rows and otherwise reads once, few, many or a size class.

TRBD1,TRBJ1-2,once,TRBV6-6,TGTGCCAGCACGCCGACAGGGGCCTATGGCTACACCTTC,CASTPTGAYGYTF
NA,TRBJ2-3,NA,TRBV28,TGTGCCAGCAGTTTTCTAGGTACACCTATTACCACAGATACGCAGTATTTT,CASSFLGTPITTDTQYF
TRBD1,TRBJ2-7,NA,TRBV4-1,TGCGCCAGCAGCCACGCCGGGACAGGGGGCAACGAGCAGTACTTC,CASSHAGTGGNEQYF
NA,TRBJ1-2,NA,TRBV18,TGTGCCAGCTCAACGGGAGCCGCTAGGGGCTACACCTTC,CASSTGAARGYTF
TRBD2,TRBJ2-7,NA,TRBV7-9,TGTGCCAGCAGTGGACTAGCGGGGGGCCTCTCCTACGAGCAGTACTTC,CASSGLAGGLSYEQYF
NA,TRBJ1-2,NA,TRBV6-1,TGTGCCAGCAGTGAGTGGTTCTGGGGGGAGTATGTGGGCTACACCTTC,CASSEWFWGEYVGYTF
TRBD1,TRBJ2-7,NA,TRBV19,TGTGCCAGTAGCCCTACAGGGGGCGGTTACGAGCAGTACTTC,CASSPTGGGYEQYF
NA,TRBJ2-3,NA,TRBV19,TGTGCCAGTAGTACCACAGGGCCGAGCACAGATACGCAGTATTTT,CASSTTGPSTDTQYF
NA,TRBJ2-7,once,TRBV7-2,TGTGCCAGCAGCTCTGGACTGTACTACGAGCAGTACTTC,CASSSGLYYEQYF
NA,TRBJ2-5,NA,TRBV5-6,TGTGCCAGCAGCTTCATCACAACAAATGAAGAGACCCAGTACTTC,CASSFITTNEETQYF
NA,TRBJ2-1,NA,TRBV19,TGTGCCAGTAGTAGCGGATACAATGAGCAGTTCTTC,CASSSGYNEQFF
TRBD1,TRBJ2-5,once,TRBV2,TGTGCCAGCAAGGAACGAACAGGGGCAAAAGAGACCCAGTACTTC,CASKERTGAKETQYF
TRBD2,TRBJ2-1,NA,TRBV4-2,TGTGCCAGCAGCCAAGTATGGGCTAGCGGGTACCCTACCTACAATGAGCAGTTCTTC,CASSQVWASGYPTYNEQFF
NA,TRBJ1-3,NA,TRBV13,TGTGCCAGCAGCTCCCGGGACACCTTACTCCTCTCTGGAAACACCATATATTTT,CASSSRDTLLLSGNTIYF
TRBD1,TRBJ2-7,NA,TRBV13,TGTGCCAGCAAGACAGGGGGATTTTACGAGCAGTACTTC,CASKTGGFYEQYF
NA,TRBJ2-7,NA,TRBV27,TGTGCCAGCAGTATTGATGGGGGCCGCCCCTACGAGCAGTACTTC,CASSIDGGRPYEQYF